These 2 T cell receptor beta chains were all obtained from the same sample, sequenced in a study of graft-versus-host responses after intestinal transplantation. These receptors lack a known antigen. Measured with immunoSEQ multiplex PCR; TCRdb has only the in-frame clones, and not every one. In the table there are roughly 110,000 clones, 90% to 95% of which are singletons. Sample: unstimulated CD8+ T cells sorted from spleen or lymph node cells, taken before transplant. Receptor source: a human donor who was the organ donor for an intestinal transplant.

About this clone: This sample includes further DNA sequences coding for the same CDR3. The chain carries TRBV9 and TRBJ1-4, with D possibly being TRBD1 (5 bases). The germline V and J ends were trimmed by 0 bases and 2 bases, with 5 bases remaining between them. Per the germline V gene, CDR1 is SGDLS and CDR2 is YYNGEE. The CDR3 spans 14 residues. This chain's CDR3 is CASSVGGTNEKLFF. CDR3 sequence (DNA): TGTGCCAGCAGCGTAGGGGGCACTAATGAAAAACTGTTTTTT.

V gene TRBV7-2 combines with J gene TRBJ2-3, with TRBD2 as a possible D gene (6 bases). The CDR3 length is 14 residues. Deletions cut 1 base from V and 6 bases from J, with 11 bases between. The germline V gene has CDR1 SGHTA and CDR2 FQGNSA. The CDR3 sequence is CASSLDGSLDTQYF. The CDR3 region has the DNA TGTGCCAGCAGCTTAGACGGGAGTTTGGATACGCAGTATTTT. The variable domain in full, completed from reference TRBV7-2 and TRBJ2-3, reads GAGVSQSPSNKVTEKGKDVELRCDPISGHTALYWYRQSLGQGLEFLIYFQGNSAPDKSGLPSDRFSAERTGGSVSTLTIQRTQQEDSAVYLCASSLDGSLDTQYFGPGTRLTVL.